The present TCR beta chain was sequenced within a study of cytomegalovirus exposure and HLA in healthy donors. Per germline, CDR1 SEHNR and CDR2 FQNEAQ (reference sequence). The CDR3 has 19 residues. With V trimmed by 1 base and J by 4 bases, 15 bases remained unmatched. The protocol was immunoSEQ multiplex PCR, while the TCRdb copy is restricted to in-frame clones and leaves out a portion. The sample contains over 150,000 clones, around 92% of which appear only once. The sequence came from a woman under 30 in good health and CMV-seropositive. V gene TRBV7-9 combines with J gene TRBJ2-1; 8 bases match TRBD2. The sequenced material came from PBMCs. CDR3 region: CASSLVFQRELVWYNEQFF. As DNA, the CDR3 is TGTGCCAGCAGCTTAGTATTCCAGCGGGAGCTGGTGTGGTACAATGAGCAGTTCTTC.